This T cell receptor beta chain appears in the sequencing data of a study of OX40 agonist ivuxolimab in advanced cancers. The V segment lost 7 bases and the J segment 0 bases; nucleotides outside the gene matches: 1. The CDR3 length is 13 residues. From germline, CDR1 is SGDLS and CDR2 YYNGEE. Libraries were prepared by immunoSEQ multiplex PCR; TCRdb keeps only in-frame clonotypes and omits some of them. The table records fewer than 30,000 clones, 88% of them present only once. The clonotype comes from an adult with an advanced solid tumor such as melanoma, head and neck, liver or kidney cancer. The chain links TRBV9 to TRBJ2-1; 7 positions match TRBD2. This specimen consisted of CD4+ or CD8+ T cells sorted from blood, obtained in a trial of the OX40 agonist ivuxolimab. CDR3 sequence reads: CASQRDSYNEQFF. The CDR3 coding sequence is TGTGCCAGCCAGCGGGACTCCTACAATGAGCAGTTCTTC. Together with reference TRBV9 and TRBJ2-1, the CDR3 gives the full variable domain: DSGVTQTPKHLITATGQRVTLRCSPRSGDLSVYWYQQSLDQGLQFLIQYYNGEERAKGNILERFSAQQFPDLHSELNLSSLELGDSALYFCASQRDSYNEQFFGPGTRLTVL.